Below are 18 T cell receptor beta chains sequenced from a single sample in a study of CD8+ T cells in alopecia areata. The treatment here: oral pan-JAK inhibitor, 5-10 mg twice daily. RNA was isolated and reverse transcribed to cDNA, the sequencing template. Method: immunoSEQ multiplex PCR; TCRdb's copy keeps in-frame clones and lacks some. Counted here are 95,000 to 100,000 clones, approximately 60% occurring once; the ten biggest clones make up 15%. Sample: CD8+ T cells sorted from blood, taken at week 4, from a patient treated with tofacitinib. These receptor sequences come from a human donor with alopecia areata.

The CDR3 here is CASSSGGGGYGYTF. CDR3 DNA sequence: TGTGCCAGCAGCTCAGGTGGTGGAGGCTATGGCTACACCTTC. This sequence joins TRBV28 and TRBJ1-2; D gene uncertain. The CDR3 has 14 residues. Germline CDR1 MDHEN, CDR2 SYDVKM. Deletions cut 6 bases from V and 4 bases from J, with 15 bases between.

This chain links TRBV11-2 with TRBJ2-5; D not certain. CDR3 length: 14 amino acids. V was pared by 8 bases and J by 5 bases, with 18 bases between. From germline, CDR1 is SGHAT and CDR2 FQNNGV. The CDR3 DNA follows: TGTGCCAGCCGAGGATGGAACTCCCCGGAGACCCAGTACTTC. Its protein product is CASRGWNSPETQYF.

The J gene is TRBJ2-3, the V gene TRBV7-8; 8 bases are shared with TRBD2. The CDR3 runs to 14 residues. V trimming: 7 bases; J trimming: 4 bases; junction bases outside the gene matches: 7. Germline V gene sequence: CDR1 SGHVS, CDR2 FQNEAQ. The CDR3: CASTLSGNSDTQYF. The CDR3 DNA follows: TGTGCCAGCACCCTTAGCGGGAACTCAGATACGCAGTATTTT.

The CDR3 reads CASSGGQETQYF. In nucleotides, the CDR3 is TGTGCCAGCAGTGGGGGGCAAGAGACCCAGTACTTC. The rearrangement joins TRBV25-1 to TRBJ2-5; D might be TRBD1 or TRBD2, each matching 5 bases. Germline V gives CDR1 MGHDK, CDR2 SYGVNS. Trimming shortened V by 4 bases and J by 2 bases, and 5 bases separated the two germline ends. CDR3 size: 12 residues.

CDR3 residues: CASSLPVGQGHGYTF. As DNA, the CDR3 is TGTGCCAGCAGCTTACCCGTCGGACAGGGCCATGGCTACACCTTC. The J gene is TRBJ1-2, the V gene TRBV5-4; TRBD1 matches at 8 bases. CDR3 size: 15 residues. J gave up 6 bases and V 2 bases, and 9 bases lay outside the gene matches. CDR1 and CDR2 from the germline V gene are SGHNT and YYREEE (reference sequence).

This clone showed up just once. V gene TRBV27 combines with J gene TRBJ2-3; 7 bases fit TRBD2. The CDR3 covers 17 residues. Germline V CDR1 and CDR2: MNHEY, SMNVEV (reference sequence). The V gene end was trimmed by 2 bases and the J gene end by 2 bases; junction bases not matched to a gene: 10. For the CDR3, the DNA is TGTGCCAGCAGTTTAGGGATTCTAGCGGTAGCCACAGATACGCAGTATTTT. This gives the protein CASSLGILAVATDTQYF.

The table lists this clone with a count of one. CDR3 loop: CAWTKESGNQPQHF. The CDR3, as DNA: TGTGCCTGGACGAAGGAGTCAGGCAATCAGCCCCAGCATTTT. The rearrangement links TRBV30 to TRBJ1-5; D gene unclear. V lost 4 bases and J lost 2, with 12 bases in between. The CDR3 covers 14 residues. Germline CDR1 GTSNPN, CDR2 SVGIG (reference sequence).

The chain combines TRBV4-1 with TRBJ2-7; 7 bases line up with TRBD1. This CDR3 comprises 14 residues. Trimming took 1 base from V and 1 from J; bases not matched to a gene: 1. Germline V gives CDR1 MGHRA, CDR2 YSYEKL. CDR3 sequence reads: CASSQGQGSYEQYF. The CDR3 DNA sequence: TGCGCCAGCAGCCAAGGACAGGGTTCCTACGAGCAGTACTTC.

This clone was observed a few times. The chain carries TRBV28 and TRBJ2-7; TRBD2 aligns across 12 bases. The V gene's germline CDR1 is MDHEN and CDR2 SYDVKM. After removal of 7 bases from V and 3 bases from J, the junction contained 7 bases not matched to a gene. The CDR3 is 15 residues long. The CDR3 DNA follows: TGTGCCAGCAAAAAAGGGACTAGCGGGCGCTACGAGCAGTACTTC. Translating it yields CASKKGTSGRYEQYF.

The rearrangement joins TRBV19 to TRBJ1-1, with a weak D call TRBD1 (5 bases). The CDR3 runs to 16 residues. Germline CDR1 LNHDA, CDR2 SQIVND (reference sequence). Trimming removed 11 bases from V and 1 base from J, with 23 bases in between. CDR3: CAVSRTSEVPNTEAFF. CDR3 DNA: TGTGCCGTGTCCCGGACATCGGAGGTTCCGAACACTGAAGCTTTCTTT.

This chain connects TRBV2 to TRBJ2-1; 12 bases agree with TRBD2. The V and J ends lost 6 bases and 7 bases, in that order; junction bases with no gene match: 13. Germline V lookup: CDR1 SNHLY, CDR2 FYNNEI. This CDR3 is built from 17 residues. CDR3 nucleotide sequence: TGTGCCAGCAGAGACAGACTAGCGGGGGATAAGGGGAATGAGCAGTTCTTC. The encoded protein is CASRDRLAGDKGNEQFF.

This chain uses TRBV15 with TRBJ2-5; D gene uncertain. The germline CDR1 and CDR2 sequences are LNHNV and YYDKDF (reference sequence). The germline V and J ends were trimmed by 8 bases and 2 bases, with 12 bases remaining between them. The CDR3 is 13 residues long. The CDR3 DNA is TGTGCCACCGCGGTTACCGGACAAGAGACCCAGTACTTC. Translated: CATAVTGQETQYF.

The chain employs TRBV6-1 and TRBJ1-5; tentatively, D is TRBD1 (5 bases). This CDR3 contains 14 residues. CDR1 and CDR2 (germline): MNHNS, SASEGT. V was trimmed by 5 bases and J by 2 bases, leaving 10 bases between them. The CDR3 sequence is CASSFAGGNQPQHF. CDR3 bases: TGTGCCAGCAGTTTCGCGGGGGGCAATCAGCCCCAGCATTTT.

J is TRBJ2-7 and V is TRBV19, with D uncertain. This CDR3 has 14 residues. The germline V gene has CDR1 LNHDA and CDR2 SQIVND (reference sequence). V shed 3 bases and J shed 1 base, with 10 bases lying between them. The CDR3 DNA follows: TGTGCCAGTAGTATCGTTTACGGGTCCTACGAGCAGTACTTC. As protein: CASSIVYGSYEQYF. The variable domain in full, with the rest retrieved from reference TRBV19 and TRBJ2-7, is DGGITQSPKYLFRKEGQNVTLSCEQNLNHDAMYWYRQDPGQGLRLIYYSQIVNDFQKGDIAEGYSVSREKKESFPLTVTSAQKNPTAFYLCASSIVYGSYEQYFGPGTRLTVT.

The chain couples TRBV15 to TRBJ2-7, with 8 positions matching TRBD1. CDR1 and CDR2 from the germline V gene are LNHNV and YYDKDF (reference sequence). The CDR3 has 13 residues. V gave up 7 bases and J gave up 0 bases; unmatched junction bases: 2. CDR3 coding DNA: TGTGCCACCACTCAGGGGGCCTCCTACGAGCAGTACTTC. The encoded protein is CATTQGASYEQYF. Complete variable domain (other parts from reference TRBV15 and TRBJ2-7): DAMVIQNPRYQVTQFGKPVTLSCSQTLNHNVMYWYQQKSSQAPKLLFHYYDKDFNNEADTPDNFQSRRPNTSFCFLDIRSPGLGDTAMYLCATTQGASYEQYFGPGTRLTVT.

The gene calls are TRBV6-4 and TRBJ2-2, with D perhaps TRBD2 (6 bases). The V gene lost 3 bases and the J gene lost 0 bases, with 17 bases spanning the gap. Looked up from germline, CDR1 is MRHNA and CDR2 is SNTAGT. The CDR3 length is 18 residues. The CDR3 sequence is CASSDKGEDYPNTGELFF. The CDR3 DNA reads as TGTGCCAGCAGTGATAAGGGAGAGGACTACCCGAACACCGGGGAGCTGTTTTTT.

This clone was observed a handful of times. The V and J genes are TRBV29-1 and TRBJ2-3; maybe TRBD2 (6 bases). The CDR3 runs 16 residues. Trimming removed 0 bases at V and 4 bases at J, with 17 bases between. Germline V lookup: CDR1 SQVTM, CDR2 ANQGSEA. CDR3 protein: CSVEDPAGYEADTQYF. The CDR3 region has the DNA TGCAGCGTTGAAGACCCGGCGGGGTACGAAGCAGATACGCAGTATTTT.

The J gene is TRBJ2-2, the V gene TRBV2; unclear D gene. V shed 7 bases and J shed 1 base, with 7 bases lying between them. This CDR3 has 13 residues. CDR1 SNHLY and CDR2 FYNNEI come from the germline V gene. Here the CDR3 reads CASKQENTGELFF. The CDR3 DNA is TGTGCCAGCAAGCAGGAGAACACCGGGGAGCTGTTTTTT.